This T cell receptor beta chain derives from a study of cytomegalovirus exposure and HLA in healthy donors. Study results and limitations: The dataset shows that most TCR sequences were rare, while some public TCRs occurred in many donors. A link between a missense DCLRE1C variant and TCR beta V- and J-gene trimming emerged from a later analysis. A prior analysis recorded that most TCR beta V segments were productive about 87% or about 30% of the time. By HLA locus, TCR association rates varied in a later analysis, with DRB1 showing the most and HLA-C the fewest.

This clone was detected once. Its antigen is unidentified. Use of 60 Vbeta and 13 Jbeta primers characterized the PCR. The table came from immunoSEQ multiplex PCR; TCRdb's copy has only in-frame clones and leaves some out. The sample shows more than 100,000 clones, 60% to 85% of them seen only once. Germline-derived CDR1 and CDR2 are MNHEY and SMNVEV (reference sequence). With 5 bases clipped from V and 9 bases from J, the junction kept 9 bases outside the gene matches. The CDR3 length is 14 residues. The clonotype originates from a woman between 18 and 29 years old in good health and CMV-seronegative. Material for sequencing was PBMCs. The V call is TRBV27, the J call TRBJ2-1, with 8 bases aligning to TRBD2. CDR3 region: CASSPSGRTAEQFF. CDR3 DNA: TGTGCCAGCAGTCCAAGCGGGAGAACCGCTGAGCAGTTCTTC.